This T cell receptor (beta chain) is from a study of a mutant IDH1 vaccine in newly diagnosed glioma (dated by TCRdb to about 2021). For the study in its entirety: Patients were given eight vaccinations, in weeks 1, 3, 5, 7, 11, 15, 19 and 23, which matched visits V03 through V10. Longitudinal TCRB deep sequencing was performed for 20 to 25 treated patients wherever samples were available for exploratory analyses. The approximately 30 treated patients were roughly 62% male and roughly 40% female, with a mean age of about 43 years. Peripheral blood was collected at six visits: V03 (baseline), V05, V07, V10, V12 and V13. Vaccination was initiated 4-6 weeks after radiotherapy alone, or concurrently with temozolomide cycles in the chemotherapy-containing groups. Before enrollment, most patients had been given radiochemotherapy with temozolomide as standard therapy, while the rest had received either radiotherapy alone or temozolomide alone. Beyond this particular receptor, the publication reports: Pseudoprogression appeared unrelated to alterations in the top peripheral T cell clonotypes detected by TCRB sequencing. The authors stated that sample limitations prevented analyses of patient blood samples from being reproduced. PBMC samples for TCRB deep sequencing were selected based on availability. Immune responses induced by the vaccine were seen in 90% to 95% of patients across multiple MHC alleles.

Library creation used the immunoSEQ multiplex PCR assay. The hsTCRB Kit was used according to the manufacturer's protocol to amplify rearranged TCR beta chain sequences. Sequencing of TCRB libraries was carried out on an Illumina MiSeq. The study's processing was this. The proprietary platform of the kit vendor was used for demultiplexing, trimming and gene mapping. TCRdb limited this immuneACCESS table to in-frame rearrangements with V and J called. A share of clones is missing; checked studies link under half to unresolved V genes, and the rest is unexplained. Clone size and the V and J calls come from that table; the DNA yielded D and trimming. This sample holds 30,000 to 45,000 clones; 80% were observed only once. Of the sample, about 15% is held by the ten largest clones. Relative to germline, V is missing 9 bases and J is missing 4 bases, with 3 bases of the junction outside any gene match. The CDR3 measures 13 amino acids from cysteine to phenylalanine. Here the CDR3 DNA is all that survives: 39 bases in frame from base 1. CDR1 and CDR2 are read off the germline V gene (reference sequence) as SGHNT and YYREEE.

Interpreted using the paper, the time point label stands for: week 11, during vaccination. Each vaccine dose, consisting of 300 ug of a 20-mer mutant IDH1 peptide in Montanide, was administered subcutaneously with topical imiquimod. All donors had newly diagnosed IDH1-mutant astrocytomas of WHO grade 3 or 4 that showed loss of nuclear ATRX. The samples were drawn from NOA16, a multicentre, single-arm, open-label phase I trial in Germany that tested a mutant IDH1 peptide vaccine in humans for the first time. Genomic DNA for TCRB sequencing was isolated from EDTA blood with the DNeasy Blood and Tissue Kit. Regarding this clone: It lacks a known antigen. No much larger clone exists at a distance of one base, and base qualities are not known.

In this chain, TRBV5-4 is recombined with TRBJ2-1, with 11 bases matching TRBD2. The sample here was peripheral blood mononuclear cells (PBMCs), taken from a glioma patient whose treatment included an IDH1 peptide vaccine. The clonotype originates from a woman aged 25 to 45 with glioma. Some clones in this sample may be carry-over from other donors' samples. The CDR3 region: CATGTSGYNEQFF. In nucleotide form, the sequence is TGTGCCACGGGGACTAGCGGTTACAATGAGCAGTTCTTC.